This TCR beta chain is drawn from a study of control samples from healthy donors and cancer patients. Only in-frame clones appear in the TCRdb table, and some are missing; sequencing was by immunoSEQ multiplex PCR. The sample includes more than 50,000 clones, roughly 86% of them seen just once. Germline CDR1 reads LNHNV; CDR2 reads YYDKDF (reference sequence). The V and J ends lost 0 bases and 5 bases respectively, with 17 bases between them. CDR3 length: 17 residues. The rearrangement joins TRBV15 to TRBJ2-1; possible D gene TRBD2, 5 bases. Input material: blood. This clonotype was sampled from a man aged 50-59 years in good health. The CDR3 sequence is CATSRETLVLGHNEQFF. The DNA for the CDR3 is TGTGCCACCAGCAGAGAGACACTGGTACTAGGACACAATGAGCAGTTCTTC.